This T cell receptor (beta chain) was documented in a study of blood T cell repertoires in COVID-19. Whole-study context: The United States, Italy and Spain were the sources of the acute and convalescent COVID-19 samples. T cells, B-cell-depleted T cells, or PBMCs provided the cDNA or gDNA that served as material.

Authors' analysis steps: Amplification of reference gene primers was used by the study to estimate nucleated cell counts. TCRdb's table, derived via immunoSEQ multiplex PCR, lists solely in-frame clones and lacks some. V and J calls and clone size are as listed in that table; D and trimming were resolved from the DNA. The sample holds 55,000 to 85,000 clones, roughly 86% seen once. The V gene's germline CDR1 is SGHRS and CDR2 YFSETQ. Trimming took 4 bases from V and 8 from J, leaving 18 bases between them. The CDR3 consists of 14 residues. This chain joins TRBV5-1 and TRBJ1-2; D might be TRBD1 (5 bases). The sequence was obtained from a human donor in a cohort sampled during active COVID-19. Sequenced material: peripheral blood. Written as DNA, the CDR3 is TGCGCCAGCAGCCCCCTGGGGGGACGTGGCGGCTACACCTTC. This encodes CASSPLGGRGGYTF. Variable domain in full (rest from reference TRBV5-1 and TRBJ1-2): KAGVTQTPRYLIKTRGQQVTLSCSPISGHRSVSWYQQTPGQGLQFLFEYFSETQRNKGNFPGRFSGRQFSNSRSEMNVSTLELGDSALYLCASSPLGGRGGYTFGSGTRLTVV.